The 26 T cell receptor beta chains reported below all come from one sample, sequenced in a study of T cells in Graves' hyperthyroidism and ophthalmopathy. Amplification of TCR beta CDR3 regions was performed using RNA transcripts as template. The HTBI set primed first-round TCR CDR3 RT-PCR. TCRdb analysed the multiplex PCR reads with MiXCR anew, one entry per CDR3 protein. The table lists a few hundred thousand distinct CDR3 sequences, around 46% of them singletons. The sample taken for sequencing was peripheral blood or thyroid tissue (not recorded which). These receptors were obtained from a woman aged 18-29 years with Graves' hyperthyroidism.

The chain links TRBV20-1 to TRBJ2-1; possible D gene TRBD2, 6 bases. V was shortened by 5 bases and J by 5 bases, with 16 bases between the two germline ends. In germline, CDR1 is DFQATT, CDR2 SNEGSKA (reference sequence). The CDR3 spans 14 residues. CDR3 sequence (DNA): TGCAGTGCTCTCGGGGACTTCCCTAACAATGAGCAGTTCTTC. This encodes CSALGDFPNNEQFF.

About this clonotype: This may stem from a read error, because a much larger clone lies one nucleotide away. The chain links TRBV4-2 to TRBJ1-2; D might be TRBD1 (5 bases). The CDR3 spans 13 residues. The germline V gene encodes CDR1 LGHNA and CDR2 YNFKEQ. The CDR3 DNA reads as TGTGCCAGCAGCAAGGGGACTAACTATGGCTGCACCTTC. Its protein is CASSKGTNYGCTF.

The chain carries TRBV12-3 or TRBV12-4 and TRBJ2-1; TRBD2 matches 13 bases. The length of the CDR3 is 13 residues. After removal of 8 bases from V and 9 bases from J, the junction contained 4 bases not matched to a gene. The CDR3 region has the DNA TGTGCCAGCCGGGGACTAGCGGGATCTGAGCAGTTCTTC. Its protein is CASRGLAGSEQFF.

The V gene is TRBV15, the J gene TRBJ2-7; tentative D call: TRBD1 (5 bases). This CDR3 has 14 residues. Germline CDR1 reads LNHNV; CDR2 reads YYDKDF (reference sequence). Deletions cut 0 bases from V and 7 bases from J, with 13 bases between. CDR3: CATSRDRAYNEQYF. CDR3 nucleotides: TGTGCCACCAGCAGAGACAGGGCCTACAATGAGCAGTACTTC.

This clonotype was found many times. V gene TRBV7-8 combines with J gene TRBJ2-2, with unresolved D. V was shortened by 5 bases and J by 6 bases, with 16 bases between the two germline ends. This CDR3 has 15 residues. Looked up from germline, CDR1 is SGHVS and CDR2 is FQNEAQ. CDR3 sequence reads: CASSPTVATSGELFF. CDR3 sequence (DNA): TGTGCCAGCAGCCCCACGGTCGCCACGTCCGGGGAGCTGTTTTTT.

This rearrangement joins TRBV25-1 to TRBJ2-7; tentatively, D is TRBD2 (7 bases). The CDR3 runs 13 residues. V lost 4 bases and J 6 bases, leaving 13 bases between the germline ends. Germline values: CDR1 MGHDK, CDR2 SYGVNS. CDR3 sequence reads: CASSAKGGGEQYF. CDR3 sequence (DNA): TGTGCCAGCAGTGCTAAAGGGGGGGGCGAGCAGTACTTC.

This clonotype showed up many times. The chain has TRBV15 and TRBJ2-7; D remains unclear. CDR1 is LNHNV and CDR2 is YYDKDF in the germline V gene (reference sequence). V lost 3 bases to trimming and J lost 3 bases, with 9 bases between them. The CDR3 spans 13 residues. The CDR3 region is CATSSAELYEQYF. In DNA form, the CDR3 reads TGTGCCACCAGCAGTGCCGAGCTCTACGAGCAGTACTTC.

The rearrangement links TRBV5-1 to TRBJ2-1, with TRBD2 identical over 7 bases. Trimming at V came to 5 bases and at J to 5 bases, leaving 7 bases not matched to a gene. CDR1 SGHRS and CDR2 YFSETQ come from the germline V gene. CDR3 length equals 14 residues. The CDR3 loop reads CASSQREWDNEQFF. As DNA, the CDR3 is TGCGCCAGCAGTCAGCGGGAATGGGACAATGAGCAGTTCTTC.

This clonotype was found a few times. This chain joins TRBV10-2 and TRBJ2-7; 9 bases align to TRBD1. This CDR3 has 16 amino acids. The ends lost 3 bases at V and 1 base at J; junction bases unmatched: 7. Germline lookup yields CDR1 WSHSY and CDR2 SAAADI. CDR3 residues: CASSDTGTGPSYEQYF. The CDR3 DNA reads TGCGCCAGCAGTGACACCGGGACAGGGCCATCCTACGAGCAGTACTTC.

There are many counts of this clonotype. V and J are TRBV12-3 or TRBV12-4 and TRBJ1-5, with D possibly TRBD1 on 5 matching bases. Deletions cut 2 bases from V and 13 bases from J, with 9 bases between. The CDR3 has 11 residues. The CDR3, as DNA: TGTGCCAGCAGTTTAAAAGGGGCACAGCATTTT. Its protein is CASSLKGAQHF.

This clonotype was observed at least ten times. The V call is TRBV7-9, the J call TRBJ1-2, with no clear D. V was cut by 0 bases and J by 2 bases, with 7 bases left in between. In germline, CDR1 is SEHNR, CDR2 FQNEAQ (reference sequence). This CDR3 spans 14 amino acids. The CDR3 region has the DNA TGTGCCAGCAGCTTAGCTCCGGGAAACTATGGCTACACCTTC. Translated: CASSLAPGNYGYTF.

This chain connects TRBV18 to TRBJ2-5; no clear D gene. Looked up from germline, CDR1 is KGHSH and CDR2 is LQKENI. This CDR3 comprises 12 residues. V was pared by 0 bases and J by 9 bases, with 8 bases between. The CDR3 spells CASSPPDQPQYF. The CDR3 DNA sequence: TGTGCCAGCTCACCACCGGACCAGCCCCAGTACTTC.

The chain uses TRBV24-1 and TRBJ2-5; 7 positions match TRBD2. The CDR3 is 16 residues long. Germline V CDR1 and CDR2: KGHDR, SFDVKD. J was trimmed by 4 bases and V by 0 bases; bases with no gene match: 7. The CDR3 is CATSDLGEGGGETQYF. The CDR3 DNA sequence: TGTGCCACCAGTGATTTGGGAGAGGGCGGGGGAGAGACCCAGTACTTC.

This clonotype has ten or more counts. This may arise from a read error, as a much more abundant clone is one base away. The chain joins TRBV6-2 or TRBV6-3 to TRBJ1-1; maybe TRBD1 (5 bases). The V gene's germline CDR1 is MNHEY and CDR2 SVGEGT. V gave up 6 bases and J gave up 8 bases, with 16 bases separating them. This CDR3 region has 13 residues. The CDR3 DNA sequence: TGTGCCAGCAGCCGCCCAGGGATCGAAGAAGCTTTCTTT. It codes for CASSRPGIEEAFF.

This clonotype was recorded at least ten times. The chain combines TRBV29-1 with TRBJ1-4; D is perhaps TRBD1 (5 bases). V lost 5 bases, J lost 1 base, and 11 bases lay in between. Germline CDR1 is SQVTM and CDR2 is ANQGSEA. The CDR3 runs 14 residues. CDR3 DNA: TGCAGCGTTCTTCTGGGGGAAACTAATGAAAAACTGTTTTTT. Its translation: CSVLLGETNEKLFF.

The chain uses TRBV19 and TRBJ1-1; D not resolved. Per the germline V gene, CDR1 is LNHDA and CDR2 is SQIVND (reference sequence). The CDR3 contains 13 residues. V was shortened by 5 bases and J by 1 base, with 8 bases between the two germline ends. The CDR3 region is CASSDAGNTEAFF. Here the CDR3 DNA reads TGTGCCAGTAGTGATGCAGGGAACACTGAAGCTTTCTTT.

The V call is TRBV7-9, the J call TRBJ1-2; weak D call: TRBD1 (5 bases). This CDR3 has 11 amino acids. With 4 bases removed from V and 8 bases from J, the gap between germline ends came to 8 bases. Per germline, CDR1 SEHNR and CDR2 FQNEAQ (reference sequence). The CDR3 reads CASSYTGGYTF. The DNA of the CDR3 is TGTGCCAGCAGCTATACAGGAGGCTACACCTTC. The full variable domain, rest sourced from reference TRBV7-9 and TRBJ1-2, is DTGVSQNPRHKITKRGQNVTFRCDPISEHNRLYWYRQTLGQGPEFLTYFQNEAQLEKSRLLSDRFSAERPKGSFSTLEIQRTEQGDSAMYLCASSYTGGYTFGSGTRLTVV.

This clonotype was detected ten times or more. The chain couples TRBV20-1 to TRBJ1-2; 11 bases line up with TRBD1. The germline gives CDR1 DFQATT, CDR2 SNEGSKA (reference sequence). This CDR3 is 13 amino acids long. Trimming at V came to 6 bases and at J to 3 bases, leaving 3 bases not matched to a gene. This CDR3 reads CSAGQGADYGYTF. The CDR3 coding sequence is TGCAGTGCCGGACAGGGGGCGGACTATGGCTACACCTTC.

The chain couples TRBV7-3 to TRBJ1-2; the D gene is possibly TRBD1 (5 bases). V was trimmed by 5 bases and J by 3 bases, leaving 22 bases between them. The CDR3 extends over 17 amino acids. Germline V CDR1 and CDR2: SGHTA, FQGTGA. CDR3 DNA: TGTGCCAGCAGCCACTCTCCCACGCAGGGCCTCGACTATGGCTACACCTTC. This encodes CASSHSPTQGLDYGYTF.

The chain carries TRBV6-8 and TRBJ2-7, with TRBD2 matching over 7 bases. Per the germline V gene, CDR1 is MNHGY and CDR2 is SAAAGT. V trimming: 5 bases; J trimming: 3 bases; junction bases outside the gene matches: 22. The CDR3 contains 19 residues. In nucleotides, the CDR3 is TGTGCCAGCAGTGAGACTAGCAGGGACCCCGGGGAAGGATTCTACGAGCAGTACTTC. Translating gives CASSETSRDPGEGFYEQYF.

The CDR3 loop is CASSWTGRESGYTF. In DNA form, the CDR3 reads TGTGCCAGCAGCTGGACAGGGAGGGAGAGTGGCTACACCTTC. This sequence joins TRBV2 and TRBJ1-2, with 8 bases aligning to TRBD1. Germline V gives CDR1 SNHLY, CDR2 FYNNEI. CDR3 length: 14 amino acids. J lost 7 bases, V lost 6 bases, and 10 bases had no gene match.

The rearrangement uses TRBV24-1 and TRBJ1-5; D not resolved. V lost 7 bases and J lost 1, with 13 bases in between. The germline V gene encodes CDR1 KGHDR and CDR2 SFDVKD. This CDR3 is 15 amino acids long. CDR3: CATRSGLESNQPQHF. CDR3 nucleotides: TGTGCCACCAGAAGCGGGCTTGAGAGCAATCAGCCCCAGCATTTT.

This clonotype was picked up a small number of times. V gene TRBV5-6 combines with J gene TRBJ1-2; 10 nucleotides agree with TRBD1. Germline CDR1 is SGHDT and CDR2 is YYEEEE. CDR3 length equals 17 residues. The J segment lost 4 bases and the V segment lost 3 bases, leaving 12 bases of the junction unmatched. This CDR3 reads CASSWISGQGTGYGYTF. The CDR3 nucleotides read TGTGCCAGCAGCTGGATCTCGGGACAGGGGACGGGCTATGGCTACACCTTC.

This chain joins TRBV24-1 and TRBJ1-2, with 8 bases that match TRBD1. There are 14 residues in the CDR3. Trimming removed 3 bases from V and 5 bases from J; junction bases left unmatched: 4. Germline assignment: CDR1 KGHDR and CDR2 SFDVKD. CDR3 DNA sequence: TGTGCCACCAGTGATCGCAGGGGGCGTTATGGCTACACCTTC. Translation gives CATSDRRGRYGYTF.

The V gene is TRBV29-1, the J gene TRBJ2-7; 9 nucleotides match TRBD1. Germline-derived CDR1 and CDR2 are SQVTM and ANQGSEA. Losses at the gene ends were 2 bases for V and 0 bases for J; bases not matched to a gene: 2. The CDR3 is made up of 14 amino acids. CDR3 DNA sequence: TGCAGCGTTGAACCGGGACAGGGCTCCTACGAGCAGTACTTC. Its protein product is CSVEPGQGSYEQYF.

J is TRBJ1-2 and V is TRBV29-1; 7 bases agree with TRBD1. The trim removed 5 bases at V and 7 bases at J, leaving 7 bases unmatched. Per the germline V gene, CDR1 is SQVTM and CDR2 is ANQGSEA. This CDR3 spans 12 amino acids. The CDR3 region has the DNA TGCAGCGTTAGACAGGGTCAGGCTGGCTACACCTTC. Protein sequence: CSVRQGQAGYTF.